Sequencing of this TCR beta chain was carried out in a study of blood T cell repertoires in COVID-19. Clones were sequenced by immunoSEQ multiplex PCR, and TCRdb holds only the in-frame ones, with some missing. The sample lists under 450,000 clones, about 91% occurring once. Trimming removed 3 bases from V and 0 bases from J, with 4 bases in between. This CDR3 is built from 13 residues. Germline CDR1 is MNHEY and CDR2 is SMNVEV (reference sequence). The sequenced material came from peripheral blood. V is TRBV27 and J is TRBJ2-3; the D is unclear. The receptor's source is a woman aged 50 to 65 with COVID-19, enrolled during active disease. The CDR3 is CASSFSSTDTQYF. The DNA of the CDR3 is TGTGCCAGCAGTTTCTCTAGCACAGATACGCAGTATTTT.